This paragraph reports one T cell receptor (beta chain). Its antigen remains unidentified. This CDR3 region has 13 residues. Trimming removed 5 bases at V and 7 bases at J, with 14 bases between. CDR1 LNHNV and CDR2 YYDKDF come from the germline V gene (reference sequence). From the reads, TCRdb called clonotypes with MiXCR, one entry per CDR3 protein. The sample holds 340,000 or so distinct CDR3 sequences, roughly 25% seen once. The data were obtained in a study of T cell repertoires in cytomegalovirus infection. Study-level background: HLA-B-restricted CMV epitopes that are well studied, plus recently identified HLA-C-restricted ones, were used by the study. From public TCR beta signatures came an indication of both CMV infection and matching HLA type. General study points: HLA-C-restricted CMV-specific TCR beta clonotypes were dominant in the ex vivo response. Using cumulative public TCR beta family frequency, the authors identified those who carried CMV together with the relevant HLA.

V gene TRBV15 combines with J gene TRBJ1-1, with a possible D match to TRBD1 (5 bases). This receptor was obtained from a human donor in good health (CMV status not recorded). Some clones in this sample may be carry-over from other donors' samples. Sequencing used cultured PBMCs, obtained from culture after CMV antigen stimulation. The CDR3 reads CATSGGGTFEAFF. CDR3 in DNA: TGTGCCACCAGCGGGGGGGGGACCTTTGAAGCTTTCTTT. The whole variable domain, filled in from reference TRBV15 and TRBJ1-1, reads DAMVIQNPRYQVTQFGKPVTLSCSQTLNHNVMYWYQQKSSQAPKLLFHYYDKDFNNEADTPDNFQSRRPNTSFCFLDIRSPGLGDTAMYLCATSGGGTFEAFFGQGTRLTVV.